The source of this TCR beta chain is a study of blood T cell repertoires in COVID-19. Study-level background: T cells, B-cell-depleted T cells, or PBMCs supplied cDNA or gDNA.

Participants were placed into cohorts based on the clinical history they reported. The recovered donors of Cohort 3 showed two negative PCRs, clearance, or symptom resolution. In the authors' methods: Reference gene primer amplification gave nucleated cell count estimates. Here immunoSEQ multiplex PCR was the method, and the copy in TCRdb shows in-frame clones only, minus some. V and J calls and clone size come straight from that table; D and trimming were deduced from the DNA. The table shows nearly 400,000 clones, with under 90% occurring only once. CDR1 and CDR2 from the germline V gene are LNHDA and SQIVND (reference sequence). Trimming cost V 4 bases and J 1 base, with 13 bases left between them. The CDR3 totals 15 residues.

The V and J genes are TRBV19 and TRBJ1-2; TRBD1 is a possible D gene (5 bases). Sequenced input: PBMCs or T cells enriched from blood (not recorded which). The receptor's source is a woman aged 30 to 39 who had recovered from COVID-19. The CDR3 protein is CASSRTLILNYGYTF. Here the CDR3 DNA reads TGTGCCAGTAGTAGGACATTGATTCTTAACTATGGCTACACCTTC.